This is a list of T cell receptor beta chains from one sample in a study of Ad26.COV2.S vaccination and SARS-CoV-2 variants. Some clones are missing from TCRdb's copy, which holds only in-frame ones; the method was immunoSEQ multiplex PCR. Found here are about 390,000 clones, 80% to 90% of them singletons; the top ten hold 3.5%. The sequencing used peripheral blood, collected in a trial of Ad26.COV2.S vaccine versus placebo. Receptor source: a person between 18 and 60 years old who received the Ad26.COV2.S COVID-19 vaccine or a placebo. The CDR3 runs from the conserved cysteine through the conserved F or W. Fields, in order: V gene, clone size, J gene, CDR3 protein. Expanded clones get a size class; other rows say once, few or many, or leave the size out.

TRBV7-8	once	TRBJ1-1	CASSFIQGQVDTEAFF
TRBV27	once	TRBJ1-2	CASSSSGSNYGYTF
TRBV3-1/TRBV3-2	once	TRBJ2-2	CASSQDRTGFRTGELFF
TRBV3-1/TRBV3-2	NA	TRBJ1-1	CASRNQGSMNTEAFF
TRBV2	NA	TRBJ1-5	CASRPDALGNQPQHF
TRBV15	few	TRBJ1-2	CATSRDAAQGARGYTF
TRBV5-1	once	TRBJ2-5	CASSFSSGGLTETQYF
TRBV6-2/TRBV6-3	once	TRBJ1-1	CASSSVADTEAFF
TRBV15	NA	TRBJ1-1	CATSRGTGWGNTEAFF
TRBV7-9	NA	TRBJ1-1	CASSVLFGENTEAFF
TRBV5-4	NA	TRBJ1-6	CASSPGRDNSPLHF
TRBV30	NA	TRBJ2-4	CAWSGGNIQYF
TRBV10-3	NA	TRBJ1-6	CAIRSSRAENSPLHF
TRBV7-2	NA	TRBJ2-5	CASSLSGGETQYF
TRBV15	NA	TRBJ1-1	CATSTGQSNTEAFF
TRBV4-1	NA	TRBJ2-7	CASSRDRVYEQYF
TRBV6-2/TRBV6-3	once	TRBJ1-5	CASSQGTLSQPQHF
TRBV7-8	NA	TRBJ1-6	CASSSFGTQALHF
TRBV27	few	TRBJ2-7	CASSFLPGEQYF
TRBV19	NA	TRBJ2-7	CASRAYEQYF
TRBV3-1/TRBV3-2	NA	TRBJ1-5	CASSQALSQPQHF
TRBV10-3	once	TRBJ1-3	CAINGGQGSNTIYF
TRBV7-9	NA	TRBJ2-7	CASSEGYRVRREGYEQYF
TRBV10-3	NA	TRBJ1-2	CAISAGSGGYTF
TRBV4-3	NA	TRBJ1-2	CASSQETSYRGYTF
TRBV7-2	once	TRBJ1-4	CASSPTGGNEKLFF
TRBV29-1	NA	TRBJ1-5	CSVGTGGNQPQHF
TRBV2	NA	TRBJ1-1	CASWTANEAFF
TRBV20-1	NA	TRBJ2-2	CSASGQGNTGELFF
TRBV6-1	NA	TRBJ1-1	CASSEGRVEAFF
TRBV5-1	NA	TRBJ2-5	CASSLGQKQETQYF
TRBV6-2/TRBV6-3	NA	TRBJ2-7	CASSYFSRGGTYEQYF
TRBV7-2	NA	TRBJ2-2	CASSLRTQGTGELFF
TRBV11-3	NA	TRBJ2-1	CASSLAGNNEQFF
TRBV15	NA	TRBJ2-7	CATSRTQGVYEQYF
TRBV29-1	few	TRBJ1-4	CSARTALDEKLFF
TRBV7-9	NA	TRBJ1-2	CASNLPDRVGYTF
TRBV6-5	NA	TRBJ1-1	CASLKWSEAFF
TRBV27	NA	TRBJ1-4	CASSSRQGVVEKLFF